Below, 18 T cell receptor beta chains from the same sample are listed, as sequenced in a study of blood T cell repertoires in COVID-19. Here immunoSEQ multiplex PCR was the method, and the copy in TCRdb shows in-frame clones only, minus some. The table records a few hundred thousand clones, approximately 90% of them present only once. Sequenced: peripheral blood. Every receptor here comes from a woman younger than 45 with active or convalescent COVID-19.

The chain has TRBV29-1 and TRBJ2-3; 9 bases map to TRBD1. The length of the CDR3 is 14 residues. Germline V gives CDR1 SQVTM, CDR2 ANQGSEA. Unmatched junction bases numbered 6, after V lost 4 bases and J lost 4 bases. The CDR3 bases are TGCAGCGTTGCCAGACAGGGGGAATCAGATACGCAGTATTTT. Encoded protein: CSVARQGESDTQYF.

V is TRBV7-2 and J is TRBJ2-1, with 16 bases fitting TRBD2. Trimming took 5 bases from V and 0 from J; bases not matched to a gene: 7. CDR1 is SGHTA, CDR2 FQGNSA, per germline. This CDR3 comprises 19 residues. CDR3 sequence (DNA): TGTGCCAGCAGCCGGCCGGGACTAGCGGGGGGGGGCTCCTACAATGAGCAGTTCTTC. This codes for CASSRPGLAGGGSYNEQFF.

The chain links TRBV4-2 to TRBJ2-7, with 11 bases fitting TRBD1. J was trimmed by 4 bases and V by 1 base; bases with no gene match: 3. CDR3 length: 15 amino acids. Germline CDR1 reads LGHNA; CDR2 reads YNFKEQ. CDR3 in DNA: TGTGCCAGCAGCCAAGGGACAGGGGGCTCTTACGAGCAGTACTTC. Residues: CASSQGTGGSYEQYF.

The chain links TRBV21-1 to TRBJ1-2; TRBD1, the table's D call, lacks a check against the DNA. TRBV21-1 has pseudogene status. This CDR3 is built from 15 residues. The CDR3 DNA follows: TGTGCCAGCAGCAACTTATCAGGGGGCGCGGTGGGCTACACCTTC. This sequence encodes CASSNLSGGAVGYTF.

This sequence joins TRBV28 and TRBJ1-5; TRBD1 matches at 7 bases. V dropped 5 bases and J dropped 5; count of bases not matched to a gene: 9. Germline assignment: CDR1 MDHEN and CDR2 SYDVKM. The CDR3 totals 15 residues. This CDR3 is CASSPVTGVDQPQHF. The CDR3 nucleotides are TGTGCCAGCAGTCCCGTAACAGGGGTGGATCAGCCCCAGCATTTT.

The CDR3: CASSPPVSIEGYTF. In nucleotides, the CDR3 is TGTGCCAGCTCACCACCCGTTTCCATCGAGGGCTACACCTTC. This chain links TRBV18 with TRBJ1-2; no definite D call. Germline V gene data show CDR1 as KGHSH and CDR2 as LQKENI. The CDR3 runs to 14 residues. V was shortened by 0 bases and J by 8 bases, with 13 bases between the two germline ends.

This chain connects TRBV10-2 to TRBJ2-3; D possibly corresponds to TRBD2 (5 bases). CDR3 length: 15 amino acids. The ends were cut back, 7 bases at V and 5 bases at J, with 19 bases in the middle. The germline CDR1 and CDR2 sequences are WSHSY and SAAADI. CDR3: CASKWRLATLDTQYF. CDR3 nucleotide sequence: TGCGCCAGCAAATGGAGGCTAGCCACGTTAGATACGCAGTATTTT.

This chain links TRBV5-4 with TRBJ2-2; the match to TRBD2 covers 7 bases. The CDR3 has 16 residues. Trimming took 4 bases from V and 2 from J; bases not matched to a gene: 8. From germline, CDR1 is SGHNT and CDR2 YYREEE (reference sequence). DNA for the CDR3: TGTGCCAGCAGCGGGGGGGACTTCCTCAACACCGGGGAGCTGTTTTTT. Its protein is CASSGGDFLNTGELFF.

The J gene is TRBJ1-4, the V gene TRBV25-1; tentatively, D is TRBD1 (5 bases). The CDR3 has 16 residues. V dropped 6 bases and J dropped 0 bases, with 14 bases sitting between them. Germline values: CDR1 MGHDK, CDR2 SYGVNS. The CDR3 loop is CASSPGGFATNEKLFF. The CDR3 coding sequence is TGTGCCAGCAGCCCCGGGGGGTTTGCAACTAATGAAAAACTGTTTTTT.

This sequence joins TRBV12-3 or TRBV12-4 and TRBJ1-2; no firm D call. With 3 bases removed from V and 6 bases from J, the gap between germline ends came to 11 bases. CDR3 size: 13 residues. CDR3 region: CASSLSALDGYTF. The CDR3 DNA reads as TGTGCCAGCAGTTTGAGCGCCCTCGATGGCTACACCTTC.

The V and J genes are TRBV11-1 and TRBJ1-4, with TRBD1 matching over 7 bases. This CDR3 is built from 15 residues. V trimming: 5 bases; J trimming: 7 bases; junction bases outside the gene matches: 10. The V gene's germline CDR1 is SGHAT and CDR2 FQDESV (reference sequence). CDR3 bases: TGTGCCAGCAGCCCTCCCGGCAGGGGGTCTGAAAAACTGTTTTTT. It encodes CASSPPGRGSEKLFF.

This rearrangement joins TRBV10-3 to TRBJ1-5; D is ambiguous. The CDR3 contains 14 residues. V was clipped by 3 bases and J by 7 bases, with 13 bases between them. Germline V gene lookup returns CDR1 ENHRY and CDR2 SYGVKD. CDR3 bases: TGTGCCATCAGTGAAGCGGATGGTGGACAGCCCCAGCATTTT. Translating it yields CAISEADGGQPQHF.

The chain has TRBV30 and TRBJ1-3; TRBD1 matches at 10 bases. Germline V gives CDR1 GTSNPN, CDR2 SVGIG (reference sequence). V was clipped by 0 bases and J by 8 bases; unmatched bases: 13. The CDR3 is 17 amino acids. In DNA, the CDR3 is TGTGCCTGGAGTGTTCGGGTCCTGACAGGGGGCGCGGACACCATATATTTT. Translation gives CAWSVRVLTGGADTIYF.

V and J are TRBV2 and TRBJ2-1; D remains unclear. V lost 2 bases and J lost 3, with 11 bases in between. The CDR3 length is 15 residues. The V gene's germline CDR1 is SNHLY and CDR2 FYNNEI. CDR3 sequence: CASSERQRNYNEQFF. The CDR3 coding sequence is TGTGCCAGCAGTGAAAGGCAGAGGAACTACAATGAGCAGTTCTTC.

This clone has more than one count but fewer than ten. This chain uses TRBV6-5 with TRBJ1-2; D perhaps matches TRBD1 (6 bases). Germline lookup yields CDR1 MNHEY and CDR2 SVGAGI. The CDR3 length is 12 residues. The germline V and J ends were trimmed by 6 bases and 7 bases, with 12 bases remaining between them. The CDR3 DNA is TGTGCCAGCAGGGGTACAGGGTCTGGCTACACCTTC. It specifies CASRGTGSGYTF.

The V gene is TRBV28, the J gene TRBJ2-7; 8 bases fit TRBD1. J gave up 2 bases and V 5 bases, and 5 bases lay outside the gene matches. The CDR3 sequence is 14 residues long. CDR1 MDHEN and CDR2 SYDVKM come from the germline V gene. DNA of the CDR3: TGTGCCAGCAGTATACCGGGACAGGCCTACGAGCAGTACTTC. Its protein product is CASSIPGQAYEQYF.

The chain couples TRBV7-9 to TRBJ2-2; no clear D. The CDR3 extends over 12 amino acids. CDR1 and CDR2 from the germline V gene are SEHNR and FQNEAQ (reference sequence). The V and J ends lost 0 bases and 12 bases respectively, with 8 bases between them. The CDR3 DNA sequence: TGTGCCAGCAGCTTAGCTGAGATCCAGCTGTTTTTT. Its translation is CASSLAEIQLFF.

A single count supports this clone. V gene TRBV19 combines with J gene TRBJ2-7; 9 positions match TRBD1. Trimming removed 6 bases from V and 4 bases from J; junction bases left unmatched: 4. Germline assignment: CDR1 LNHDA and CDR2 SQIVND (reference sequence). The CDR3 sequence is 13 residues long. The CDR3 is CASSRGQGYEQYF. CDR3 nucleotide sequence: TGTGCCAGTAGCCGGGGACAGGGATACGAGCAGTACTTC.